The rows below give T cell receptor beta chains drawn from one sample of a study of T cells in Graves' hyperthyroidism and ophthalmopathy. One entry per CDR3 protein, called by TCRdb with MiXCR from the multiplex PCR reads. The table has 500,000 to 600,000 distinct CDR3 sequences, 16% seen once; the top ten hold 18%. Sequencing input: blood. The source is a woman between 18 and 30 years old with Graves' hyperthyroidism. Each CDR3 is given with its conserved first and last residue. Each record gives: CDR3 DNA, CDR3 protein, D gene, V gene, clone size, J gene. The D gene is left open where the match is weak. Some rows mark clone size as missing; the rest say once, few, many or name a class of expanded clone.

CDR3 DNA: TGTGCCAGCAGCTACCGGGACAGAGACACAGATACGCAGTATTTT
CDR3 protein: CASSYRDRDTDTQYF
D gene: TRBD1
V gene: TRBV11-2
clone size: many
J gene: TRBJ2-3

CDR3 DNA: TGTGCCAGCAGCCAAGGAACCCCGGGCCAAAAAGCTTTCTTT
CDR3 protein: CASSQGTPGQKAFF
D gene: .
V gene: TRBV3-1
clone size: .
J gene: TRBJ1-1

CDR3 DNA: TGCAGTGCTAGAGTCCGGGGAGAGCAGTACTTC
CDR3 protein: CSARVRGEQYF
D gene: .
V gene: TRBV20-1
clone size: few
J gene: TRBJ2-7

CDR3 DNA: TGTGCCAGCAGCAAGGAGGGGGCGGCGAACACCGGGGAGCTGTTTTTT
CDR3 protein: CASSKEGAANTGELFF
D gene: .
V gene: TRBV2
clone size: few
J gene: TRBJ2-2

CDR3 DNA: TGTGCCAGCAGCCAAGTCGGGAGGTTTAGCACAGATACGCAGTATTTT
CDR3 protein: CASSQVGRFSTDTQYF
D gene: TRBD2
V gene: TRBV3-1
clone size: many
J gene: TRBJ2-3

CDR3 DNA: TGTGCCAGCAGACTTGCGGGGGGCCCCCTGTACTTC
CDR3 protein: CASRLAGGPLYF
D gene: TRBD2
V gene: TRBV12-3/TRBV12-4
clone size: many
J gene: TRBJ2-5

CDR3 DNA: TGTGCCAGCAGCCAAGTCAAGGGACAGGGTGAGCAGTTCTTC
CDR3 protein: CASSQVKGQGEQFF
D gene: TRBD1
V gene: TRBV3-1
clone size: few
J gene: TRBJ2-1

CDR3 DNA: TGTGCCAGCTCACCAACCGATGTCGGTGGCTACACCTTC
CDR3 protein: CASSPTDVGGYTF
D gene: .
V gene: TRBV18
clone size: .
J gene: TRBJ1-2

CDR3 DNA: TGCGCCAGCAGTGTTGGACAGGGGGCAATGTATCAGCCCCAGCATTTT
CDR3 protein: CASSVGQGAMYQPQHF
D gene: TRBD1
V gene: TRBV10-1
clone size: few
J gene: TRBJ1-5

CDR3 DNA: TGTGCCAGCAGCCCAGAGCGGTTCCCCTACGAGCAGTACTTC
CDR3 protein: CASSPERFPYEQYF
D gene: .
V gene: TRBV6-1
clone size: .
J gene: TRBJ2-7

CDR3 DNA: TGTGCCAGCAGGTCTAGCGGGGGGGCCCAGTACTTC
CDR3 protein: CASRSSGGAQYF
D gene: TRBD2
V gene: TRBV11-2
clone size: many
J gene: TRBJ2-5

CDR3 DNA: TGCAGTGCTAGAGATCTAGGCCACAATGAGCAGTTCTTC
CDR3 protein: CSARDLGHNEQFF
D gene: .
V gene: TRBV20-1
clone size: many
J gene: TRBJ2-1

CDR3 DNA: TGTGCCAGCAGTTCGGATGGCGACACTGAAGCTTTCTTT
CDR3 protein: CASSSDGDTEAFF
D gene: .
V gene: TRBV7-2
clone size: many
J gene: TRBJ1-1

CDR3 DNA: TGTGCCAGCAGCTTGGCCTGGGGGGGGGCCTACGAGCAGTACTTC
CDR3 protein: CASSLAWGGAYEQYF
D gene: TRBD2
V gene: TRBV5-5
clone size: .
J gene: TRBJ2-7

CDR3 DNA: TGTGCCAGCAGCCCATGGGGGGGAGAGACCCAGTACTTC
CDR3 protein: CASSPWGGETQYF
D gene: TRBD2
V gene: TRBV7-3
clone size: many
J gene: TRBJ2-5

CDR3 DNA: TGTGCCAGCAGCTTAGCGGGGTTTGGCTACACCTTC
CDR3 protein: CASSLAGFGYTF
D gene: .
V gene: TRBV11-2
clone size: .
J gene: TRBJ1-2

CDR3 DNA: TGTGCCTGGAGTATGGACGTCCGATATGAGCAGTACTTC
CDR3 protein: CAWSMDVRYEQYF
D gene: .
V gene: TRBV30
clone size: many
J gene: TRBJ2-7

CDR3 DNA: TGCAGTGCGCTGACAGCTAACTATGGCTACACCTTC
CDR3 protein: CSALTANYGYTF
D gene: .
V gene: TRBV20-1
clone size: .
J gene: TRBJ1-2

CDR3 DNA: TGTGCCAGCAGTGAAGCGGAGACGGAATTCAATCAGCCCCAGCATTTT
CDR3 protein: CASSEAETEFNQPQHF
D gene: .
V gene: TRBV2
clone size: many
J gene: TRBJ1-5

CDR3 DNA: TGTGCCAGCAGTGAATATTGGAACAGGGGGCACGAGACCCAGTACTTC
CDR3 protein: CASSEYWNRGHETQYF
D gene: TRBD1
V gene: TRBV25-1
clone size: .
J gene: TRBJ2-5

CDR3 DNA: TGTGCCAGCAGCCCGGGACTAGCGGGAGTTCTGGAGACCCAGTACTTC
CDR3 protein: CASSPGLAGVLETQYF
D gene: TRBD2
V gene: TRBV4-2
clone size: few
J gene: TRBJ2-5

CDR3 DNA: TGTGCCAGCAGCCAGGAAGCGGGAGGGCCTTATACGCAGTATTTT
CDR3 protein: CASSQEAGGPYTQYF
D gene: TRBD2
V gene: TRBV7-2
clone size: many
J gene: TRBJ2-3

CDR3 DNA: TGTGCCAGCAGCTCCCGTAGGGGGGACCAAGAGACCCAGTACTTC
CDR3 protein: CASSSRRGDQETQYF
D gene: .
V gene: TRBV7-8
clone size: few
J gene: TRBJ2-5

CDR3 DNA: TGCAGTGCAGGCTCGCTAGCGGGGGCCAGCTCCTACAATGAGCAGTTCTTC
CDR3 protein: CSAGSLAGASSYNEQFF
D gene: TRBD2
V gene: TRBV20-1
clone size: .
J gene: TRBJ2-1

CDR3 DNA: TGTGCCAGCAGCTTCGATCCTCGCTACAATGGGCAGTTCTTC
CDR3 protein: CASSFDPRYNGQFF
D gene: .
V gene: TRBV7-2
clone size: .
J gene: TRBJ2-1

CDR3 DNA: TGTGCCAGCAGTGAACGGAACTATGGCTACACCTTC
CDR3 protein: CASSERNYGYTF
D gene: .
V gene: TRBV2
clone size: many
J gene: TRBJ1-2

CDR3 DNA: TGTGCCAGTAGTACCGAAGTCCAGAGGATCAATCAGCCCCAGCATTTT
CDR3 protein: CASSTEVQRINQPQHF
D gene: .
V gene: TRBV19
clone size: few
J gene: TRBJ1-5

CDR3 DNA: TGTGCCAGCAGTCCCTACAATGAGCAGTTCTTC
CDR3 protein: CASSPYNEQFF
D gene: .
V gene: TRBV18
clone size: many
J gene: TRBJ2-1

CDR3 DNA: TGTGCCAGCAGCTTAGGGACTAGCGCCTACAATGAGCAGTTCTTC
CDR3 protein: CASSLGTSAYNEQFF
D gene: TRBD2
V gene: TRBV7-9
clone size: many
J gene: TRBJ2-1

CDR3 DNA: TGTGCCAGCTCATCTAGCGTAGGGTACCAAGAGACCCAGTACTTC
CDR3 protein: CASSSSVGYQETQYF
D gene: .
V gene: TRBV18
clone size: many
J gene: TRBJ2-5

CDR3 DNA: TGCAGTGCTAGGACAGTTTCCACGGGGGTCTATGGCTACACCTTC
CDR3 protein: CSARTVSTGVYGYTF
D gene: .
V gene: TRBV20-1
clone size: many
J gene: TRBJ1-2